A selection of T cell receptor beta chains follows, all from one sample in a study of long-term antiretroviral therapy in people with HIV. Sequencing used immunoSEQ multiplex PCR; TCRdb keeps in-frame clones, though not all of them. The sample includes roughly 16,000 clones, approximately 80% of them seen just once. The sample in question was unsorted PBMCs, obtained 0.1 years before starting antiretroviral therapy. These receptors were collected from a man aged 18 to 29 with HIV. CDR3s leave out the opening cysteine and the closing phenylalanine or tryptophan. Each record gives: clone size, D gene, CDR3 length, V gene, CDR3 protein. D genes are given only for firm matches. Rows give clone size only sometimes, using once, few, many, or a class for an expanded clone.

clone_size: -; d_call: TRBD1; cdr3_length: 14; v_call: TRBV5-1; cdr3_aa: ASSLEGGRTNEKLF
clone_size: -; d_call: -; cdr3_length: 9; v_call: TRBV5-1; cdr3_aa: ASSGGNTIY
clone_size: -; d_call: -; cdr3_length: 11; v_call: TRBV30; cdr3_aa: AWSERTPGKLF
clone_size: -; d_call: -; cdr3_length: 14; v_call: TRBV27; cdr3_aa: ASSWGRTVGDSPLH
clone_size: -; d_call: TRBD2; cdr3_length: 14; v_call: TRBV7-9; cdr3_aa: ASSLRAGGIQETQY
clone_size: once; d_call: -; cdr3_length: 12; v_call: TRBV9; cdr3_aa: ASSASGGWTEAF
clone_size: -; d_call: -; cdr3_length: 11; v_call: TRBV25-1; cdr3_aa: ASSEGTGGGYT
clone_size: -; d_call: -; cdr3_length: 16; v_call: TRBV5-5; cdr3_aa: ASSDYSGTKDRTHEQY
clone_size: -; d_call: TRBD1; cdr3_length: 14; v_call: TRBV7-9; cdr3_aa: ASSTTGADGNQPQH
clone_size: -; d_call: TRBD1; cdr3_length: 12; v_call: TRBV6-6; cdr3_aa: ASSPTGSGYEQY
clone_size: -; d_call: -; cdr3_length: 15; v_call: TRBV21-1; cdr3_aa: ASSKSRQDSSTDTQY
clone_size: -; d_call: -; cdr3_length: 9; v_call: TRBV7-2; cdr3_aa: ASSSPLKQY
clone_size: -; d_call: -; cdr3_length: 12; v_call: TRBV28; cdr3_aa: ASSSPGDHQPQH
clone_size: -; d_call: -; cdr3_length: 11; v_call: TRBV29-1; cdr3_aa: SVEVGAGDGQF
clone_size: -; d_call: TRBD1; cdr3_length: 14; v_call: TRBV14; cdr3_aa: ASSPRDREIRDEQY
clone_size: -; d_call: TRBD1; cdr3_length: 13; v_call: TRBV5-1; cdr3_aa: ASTVGTGYFHEQY
clone_size: -; d_call: -; cdr3_length: 11; v_call: TRBV19; cdr3_aa: ASSIDWDTTQY
clone_size: few; d_call: TRBD2; cdr3_length: 15; v_call: TRBV4-2; cdr3_aa: ASSQAGGFSSYNEQF
clone_size: -; d_call: TRBD2; cdr3_length: 11; v_call: TRBV7-3; cdr3_aa: ASSYGGGNEQF
clone_size: -; d_call: -; cdr3_length: 12; v_call: TRBV28; cdr3_aa: ASKPRRVQYGYT
clone_size: -; d_call: TRBD2; cdr3_length: 13; v_call: TRBV4-1; cdr3_aa: ASSPSREVRDTQY
clone_size: -; d_call: -; cdr3_length: 10; v_call: TRBV30; cdr3_aa: AWSALHTEAF
clone_size: -; d_call: TRBD2; cdr3_length: 13; v_call: TRBV27; cdr3_aa: ASSPRTSAFNEQF
clone_size: -; d_call: -; cdr3_length: 14; v_call: TRBV12-5; cdr3_aa: ASPDSFRADSYEQY
clone_size: -; d_call: -; cdr3_length: 13; v_call: TRBV14; cdr3_aa: ASSYTDILYSPLH
clone_size: -; d_call: TRBD2; cdr3_length: 15; v_call: TRBV11-2; cdr3_aa: ASSLVWREGRNGELF
clone_size: -; d_call: -; cdr3_length: 11; v_call: TRBV29-1; cdr3_aa: SVVGQGGHEQY
clone_size: few; d_call: -; cdr3_length: 14; v_call: TRBV5-8; cdr3_aa: ASSFPGPSSTDTQY
clone_size: -; d_call: -; cdr3_length: 10; v_call: TRBV6-6; cdr3_aa: ASGGRNQPQH
clone_size: -; d_call: -; cdr3_length: 8; v_call: TRBV27; cdr3_aa: ASSLGRYA
clone_size: -; d_call: -; cdr3_length: 13; v_call: TRBV27; cdr3_aa: ASSLFGSGADTQY
clone_size: -; d_call: -; cdr3_length: 13; v_call: TRBV19; cdr3_aa: ASSIGYLDTGELF
clone_size: -; d_call: TRBD2; cdr3_length: 15; v_call: TRBV2; cdr3_aa: ASSGTGTSGRDNEQF
clone_size: few; d_call: -; cdr3_length: 13; v_call: TRBV7-9; cdr3_aa: ASSFGGWTGTEAF
clone_size: -; d_call: -; cdr3_length: 12; v_call: TRBV10-3; cdr3_aa: AISEPTLRETQY
clone_size: -; d_call: TRBD2; cdr3_length: 16; v_call: TRBV11-2; cdr3_aa: ASSFPTRTSGRSDTQY
clone_size: -; d_call: TRBD1; cdr3_length: 10; v_call: TRBV7-2; cdr3_aa: ASSLRTGQAF
clone_size: -; d_call: TRBD2; cdr3_length: 13; v_call: TRBV10-3; cdr3_aa: AISPAGENRYEQY
clone_size: -; d_call: TRBD1; cdr3_length: 16; v_call: TRBV11-2; cdr3_aa: ASSLRRGWDRGLETQY
clone_size: few; d_call: TRBD1; cdr3_length: 13; v_call: TRBV19; cdr3_aa: ASSPGTGGTYEQY
clone_size: -; d_call: -; cdr3_length: 13; v_call: TRBV10-2; cdr3_aa: ASREDSMYQETQY
clone_size: -; d_call: TRBD2; cdr3_length: 13; v_call: TRBV7-6; cdr3_aa: ASSLFSGGDYEQY
clone_size: -; d_call: -; cdr3_length: 11; v_call: TRBV27; cdr3_aa: ASKVPGHTQAF
clone_size: -; d_call: -; cdr3_length: 15; v_call: TRBV9; cdr3_aa: ASSVGGPSLSGNTIY
clone_size: -; d_call: TRBD2; cdr3_length: 12; v_call: TRBV10-3; cdr3_aa: AISERLAGNEQY
clone_size: once; d_call: -; cdr3_length: 12; v_call: TRBV19; cdr3_aa: ASRGGRRGDTQY
clone_size: -; d_call: -; cdr3_length: 13; v_call: TRBV4-3; cdr3_aa: ASSQVNSNTGELF
clone_size: once; d_call: -; cdr3_length: 11; v_call: TRBV29-1; cdr3_aa: SVEEGGKETQY
clone_size: few; d_call: TRBD1; cdr3_length: 14; v_call: TRBV7-9; cdr3_aa: ASITTGSSYNSPLH